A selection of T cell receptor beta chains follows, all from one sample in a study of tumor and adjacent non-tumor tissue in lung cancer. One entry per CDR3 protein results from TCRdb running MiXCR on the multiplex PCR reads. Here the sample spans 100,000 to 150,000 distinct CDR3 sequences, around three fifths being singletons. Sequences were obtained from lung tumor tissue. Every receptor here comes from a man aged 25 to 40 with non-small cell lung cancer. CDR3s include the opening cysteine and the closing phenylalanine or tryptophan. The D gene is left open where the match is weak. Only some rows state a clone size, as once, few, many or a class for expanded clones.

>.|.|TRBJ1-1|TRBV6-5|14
TGTGCGAGCAGTTATCGGGTCACGAACATTGAAGCTTTCTTT
CASSYRVTNIEAFF
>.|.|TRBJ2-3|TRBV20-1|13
TGCAGTGCCAGAGGGCGGACAGCACATACGCAGTATTTT
CSARGRTAHTQYF
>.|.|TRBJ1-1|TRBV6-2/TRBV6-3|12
TGTGTCAGCAGTTGGTGGCACACTGAAGCTTTCTTT
CVSSWWHTEAFF
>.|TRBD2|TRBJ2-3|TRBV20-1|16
TGCAGTGCTAGCTTGTTAGTAAGCGGGAGGGAAGATACGCAGTATTTT
CSASLLVSGREDTQYF
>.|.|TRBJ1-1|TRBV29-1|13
TGCGGCGTTGAAGGGGATGCCGGAGCTGAAGCTTTCTTT
CGVEGDAGAEAFF
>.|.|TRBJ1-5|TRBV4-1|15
TGCGCCAGCAGCCAAGGGATAGGGTTAGATCAACCCCAGCATTTT
CASSQGIGLDQPQHF
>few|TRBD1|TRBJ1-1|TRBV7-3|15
TGTGCCAGCAGCTCGGGACAGAGGACTTTTATAGAAGCTTTCTTT
CASSSGQRTFIEAFF
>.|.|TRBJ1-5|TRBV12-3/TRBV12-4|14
TGTGCCAGCAGTTTGGGGGATAGCAATCAGCCCCATCATTTT
CASSLGDSNQPHHF
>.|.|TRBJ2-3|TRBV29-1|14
TGCAGCACCCTGAATCAGCGGTTCACAGATACGGAGTATTTT
CSTLNQRFTDTEYF
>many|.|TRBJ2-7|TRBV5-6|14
TGTGCCAGCAGCCCAACCTTTAGGGGACTCGAGCAGTACTTC
CASSPTFRGLEQYF
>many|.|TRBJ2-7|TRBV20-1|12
TGCAGTGCTGCCCGCAAGTCGGGAGAGCAGTACTTC
CSAARKSGEQYF
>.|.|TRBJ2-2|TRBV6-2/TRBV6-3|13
TGTGCCAGCAGCGTAGAGAGGACCGGGGAGCTGTTTTTT
CASSVERTGELFF
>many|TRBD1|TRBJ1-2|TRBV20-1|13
TGCAGTGCTAGGGGACAGGGCGGGAATGGCTACACCTTC
CSARGQGGNGYTF
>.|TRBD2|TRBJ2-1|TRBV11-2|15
TGTGCCCGCAGCGCGGGACTAAGAGTGGACAATGAGCAGTTCTTC
CARSAGLRVDNEQFF
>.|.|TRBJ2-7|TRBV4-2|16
TGTGCCAGCAGCCACACCCGTTTGGGACAAGCCTACGAGCAGTACTTC
CASSHTRLGQAYEQYF
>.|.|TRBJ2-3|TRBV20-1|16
TGCAGTGCGAAGAGGGGGACTAACGGGAGAAAGGATACGCAGTATTTT
CSAKRGTNGRKDTQYF
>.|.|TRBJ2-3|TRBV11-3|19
TGTGCCAGCAGCTTAGATCAATTCACAGCGGCTAATAGCACAGATACGCAGTATTTT
CASSLDQFTAANSTDTQYF
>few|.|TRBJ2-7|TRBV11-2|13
TGTGCCAGCAGTCGGGAGTTTTCTTACGAGCAGTACTTC
CASSREFSYEQYF
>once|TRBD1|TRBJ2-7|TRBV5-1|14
TGCGCCAGCAGCTTGTACTGGACAGGGGACAAGCAGTACTTC
CASSLYWTGDKQYF
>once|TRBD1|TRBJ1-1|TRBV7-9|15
TGTGTCAGCACCCCCCGCGACAGGGAGGGTACTGAAGCTTTCTTT
CVSTPRDREGTEAFF
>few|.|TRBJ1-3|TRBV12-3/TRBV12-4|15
TGTGCCAGCAGGGGGGACCGACGTCCTGGAAACACCATATATTTT
CASRGDRRPGNTIYF
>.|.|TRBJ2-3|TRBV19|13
TGTGCCACCGAGACAGTTCACCGCGATACGCAGTATTTT
CATETVHRDTQYF
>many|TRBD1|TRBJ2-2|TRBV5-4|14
TGTGCCAGCAGCTCACAGGGGGCATCCGGGGAGCTGTTTTTT
CASSSQGASGELFF